Following are 20 T cell receptor beta chains from one sample sequenced in a study of CD8 T cells in ankylosing spondylitis. Study-wide results and limits: Made up of several highly homologous variants, a TCR beta motif appeared characteristic of ankylosing spondylitis blood.

No antigen has been assigned to these receptors. Using its own MiXCR run on the 5' RACE reads, TCRdb lists one record per CDR3 protein. The sample has about 130,000 distinct CDR3 sequences; roughly a sixth are singletons. Specimen: blood, either unsorted or a sorted T cell fraction (not recorded which). The receptors were gathered from a male donor with ankylosing spondylitis.

In nucleotides, the CDR3 is TGTGCCAGCAGCGTAGGTGCGGCATTGGGACCGACAAATGAGCAGTTCTTC. Residues: CASSVGAALGPTNEQFF. V and J are TRBV9 and TRBJ2-1, with D perhaps given as TRBD1 or TRBD2 (5 bases each). This CDR3 has 17 amino acids. Germline CDR1 reads SGDLS; CDR2 reads YYNGEE. Trimming left V 0 bases short and J 7 bases short, with 20 bases between. The full variable domain, its missing parts supplied by reference TRBV9 and TRBJ2-1, is DSGVTQTPKHLITATGQRVTLRCSPRSGDLSVYWYQQSLDQGLQFLIQYYNGEERAKGNILERFSAQQFPDLHSELNLSSLELGDSALYFCASSVGAALGPTNEQFFGPGTRLTVL.

This clonotype was found a few times. The rearrangement joins TRBV11-2 to TRBJ2-1; D is tentatively TRBD1 or TRBD2 (5 bases each). The CDR3 consists of 16 residues. The germline V gene encodes CDR1 SGHAT and CDR2 FQNNGV. Trimming removed 2 bases from V and 0 bases from J, with 11 bases in between. DNA of the CDR3: TGTGCCAGCAGCTTACGGGGCTTTAGCTCCTACAATGAGCAGTTCTTC. Its translation is CASSLRGFSSYNEQFF.

The table lists this clonotype with a count of one. The rearrangement joins TRBV28 to TRBJ1-6; the D gene is possibly TRBD1 (5 bases). V was pared by 2 bases and J by 0 bases, with 11 bases between. Germline lookup yields CDR1 MDHEN and CDR2 SYDVKM. CDR3 size: 17 residues. The CDR3, as DNA: TGTGCCAGCAGTTTAGGACATATTCGCTCCTATAATTCACCCCTCCACTTT. Encoded protein: CASSLGHIRSYNSPLHF. Complete variable domain (other parts from reference TRBV28 and TRBJ1-6): DVKVTQSSRYLVKRTGEKVFLECVQDMDHENMFWYRQDPGLGLRLIYFSYDVKMKEKGDIPEGYSVSREKKERFSLILESASTNQTSMYLCASSLGHIRSYNSPLHFGNGTRLTVT.

The chain combines TRBV12-3 or TRBV12-4 with TRBJ2-1; D not resolved. This CDR3 is built from 16 residues. V was pared by 3 bases and J by 0 bases, with 12 bases between. This CDR3 reads CASSFSTAFSYNEQFF. For the CDR3, the DNA is TGTGCCAGCAGTTTTTCGACGGCCTTCTCCTACAATGAGCAGTTCTTC.

This clonotype was observed many times. The V and J genes are TRBV5-1 and TRBJ2-7, with D perhaps matching TRBD2 (5 bases). CDR1 SGHRS and CDR2 YFSETQ come from the germline V gene. This CDR3 spans 12 amino acids. V was cut by 0 bases and J by 5 bases, with 6 bases left in between. This chain's CDR3 is CASSLGEHEQYF. CDR3 nucleotide sequence: TGCGCCAGCAGCTTGGGGGAGCACGAGCAGTACTTC.

The V and J genes are TRBV6-5 and TRBJ2-7; maybe TRBD2 (6 bases). Per germline, CDR1 MNHEY and CDR2 SVGAGI. This CDR3 has 14 residues. Trimming took off 3 bases at V and 2 bases at J, with 11 bases between the two ends. The DNA for the CDR3 is TGTGCCAGCAGTTATGGGACTGGGACCTACGAGCAGTACTTC. Its translation is CASSYGTGTYEQYF.

The chain links TRBV7-9 to TRBJ1-2; D unresolved. Germline CDR1 reads SEHNR; CDR2 reads FQNEAQ (reference sequence). V lost 7 bases, J lost 7 bases, and 13 bases lay in between. The CDR3 is made up of 12 amino acids. In nucleotides, the CDR3 is TGTGCCAGCAACGGACCCAGGCCTGGCTACACCTTC. Translating it yields CASNGPRPGYTF. Drawing the rest from reference TRBV7-9 and TRBJ1-2, the complete variable domain is DTGVSQNPRHKITKRGQNVTFRCDPISEHNRLYWYRQTLGQGPEFLTYFQNEAQLEKSRLLSDRFSAERPKGSFSTLEIQRTEQGDSAMYLCASNGPRPGYTFGSGTRLTVV.

This chain uses TRBV14 with TRBJ1-6; no definite D call. Germline assignment: CDR1 SGHDN and CDR2 FVKESK. This CDR3 comprises 17 residues. V was cut by 0 bases and J by 1 base, with 10 bases left in between. The CDR3 sequence is CASSQDSWVSYNSPLHF. DNA of the CDR3: TGTGCCAGCAGCCAAGATTCCTGGGTGTCCTATAATTCACCCCTCCACTTT.

This clonotype was found many times. The chain is built from TRBV12-3 or TRBV12-4 and TRBJ2-1, with D tentatively TRBD2 (6 bases). Between the trimmed V and J ends, which lost 3 bases and 7 bases, there was a span of 13 bases. The CDR3 extends over 14 amino acids. CDR3: CASSFGTLLNEQFF. CDR3 in DNA: TGTGCCAGCAGTTTCGGGACTCTGCTAAATGAGCAGTTCTTC.

The J gene is TRBJ2-3, the V gene TRBV6-5; unclear D gene. The V gene lost 2 bases and the J gene lost 5 bases, with 11 bases spanning the gap. Germline CDR1 is MNHEY and CDR2 is SVGAGI. The CDR3 covers 14 residues. CDR3 residues: CASSYVGSEDTQYF. The DNA for the CDR3 is TGTGCCAGCAGTTACGTGGGGTCGGAAGATACGCAGTATTTT.

V and J are TRBV4-1 and TRBJ1-5; D gene unclear. CDR1 and CDR2 from the germline V gene are MGHRA and YSYEKL. V shed 1 base and J shed 7 bases, with 14 bases lying between them. The CDR3 sequence is 15 residues long. CDR3: CASSQAALSGQPQHF. The CDR3 region has the DNA TGCGCCAGCAGCCAAGCTGCTCTCAGTGGCCAGCCCCAGCATTTT.

The rearrangement uses TRBV4-3 and TRBJ2-2; D uncertain. Trimming pared 1 base from V and 3 bases from J, leaving 6 bases between. This CDR3 region has 14 residues. From germline, CDR1 is LGHNA and CDR2 YSLEER. The CDR3 loop reads CASSQGAHTGELFF. The CDR3 DNA is TGCGCCAGCAGCCAAGGGGCCCACACCGGGGAGCTGTTTTTT.

This clonotype showed up just a few times. The V call is TRBV12-3 or TRBV12-4, the J call TRBJ2-1, with a possible D match to TRBD2 (6 bases). The V and J ends lost 5 bases and 9 bases respectively, with 20 bases between them. The CDR3 totals 15 residues. This CDR3 is CASSPLGLSEGEQFF. Here the CDR3 DNA reads TGTGCCAGCAGTCCCCTTGGACTATCGGAGGGTGAGCAGTTCTTC.

The chain combines TRBV4-2 with TRBJ2-5, with D perhaps matching TRBD2 (6 bases). The V and J ends lost 4 bases and 5 bases respectively, with 14 bases between them. CDR3 length equals 14 residues. Germline V gene lookup returns CDR1 LGHNA and CDR2 YNFKEQ. In DNA form, the CDR3 reads TGTGCCAGCAGCCCCCGGGCCGCGGGGGAGACCCAGTACTTC. Its protein product is CASSPRAAGETQYF.

This rearrangement joins TRBV12-3 or TRBV12-4 to TRBJ2-3; 11 bases map to TRBD2. The CDR3 has 16 amino acids. Losses at the gene ends were 5 bases for V and 2 bases for J; bases not matched to a gene: 6. The CDR3 DNA follows: TGTGCCAGCAGTCTAACTAGCGGGGGATACACAGATACGCAGTATTTT. Its protein is CASSLTSGGYTDTQYF.

This clonotype has just a few counts. This chain joins TRBV9 and TRBJ2-2; TRBD1 matches 7 bases. Germline V gives CDR1 SGDLS, CDR2 YYNGEE. The CDR3 is 16 amino acids. Trimming removed 0 bases from V and 0 bases from J; junction bases left unmatched: 2. The CDR3 region is CASSVEGATNTGELFF. The DNA for the CDR3 is TGTGCCAGCAGCGTAGAGGGGGCCACGAACACCGGGGAGCTGTTTTTT.

This clonotype has ten or more counts. The chain employs TRBV3-1 and TRBJ2-2, with D maybe TRBD1 (5 bases). Germline V lookup: CDR1 LGHDT, CDR2 YNNKEL (reference sequence). Trimming cost V 0 bases and J 4 bases, with 18 bases left between them. CDR3 length equals 18 residues. This chain's CDR3 is CASSQEMLDSPSTGELFF. For the CDR3, the DNA is TGTGCCAGCAGCCAAGAAATGTTAGACAGTCCGAGCACCGGGGAGCTGTTTTTT.

V gene TRBV7-6 combines with J gene TRBJ2-1, with D unclear. Germline V gene lookup returns CDR1 SGHVS and CDR2 FNYEAQ. This CDR3 contains 12 residues. V was pared by 5 bases and J by 6 bases, with 8 bases between. The CDR3 coding sequence is TGTGCCAGCAGCGCCGACCCCAATGAGCAGTTCTTC. Translation gives CASSADPNEQFF.

This clonotype appeared many times. The chain couples TRBV29-1 to TRBJ2-1; D is uncertain. This CDR3 spans 16 amino acids. Germline V lookup: CDR1 SQVTM, CDR2 ANQGSEA. V was pared by 1 base and J by 0 bases, with 13 bases between. The CDR3 sequence is CSVEGLSGNSYNEQFF. DNA of the CDR3: TGCAGCGTTGAAGGTCTCTCAGGCAACTCCTACAATGAGCAGTTCTTC.

This clonotype was found many times. J is TRBJ2-1 and V is TRBV12-3 or TRBV12-4, with 8 bases lining up with TRBD2. This CDR3 region has 12 residues. The V and J ends lost 5 bases and 7 bases, in that order; junction bases with no gene match: 1. CDR3 region: CASSRGGNEQFF. CDR3 bases: TGTGCCAGCAGTCGGGGGGGAAATGAGCAGTTCTTC.